This T cell receptor beta chain was identified during a study of T cells in Graves' hyperthyroidism and ophthalmopathy (dated by TCRdb to between 2018 and 2021). For the wider study: Peripheral blood samples were taken at initial diagnosis, before any treatment was given. Thyroid tissue and blood T-cell repertoires from six Graves' hyperthyroidism patients were also compared in the study. Whether ophthalmopathy could be predicted prospectively was tested in an independent validation cohort made up of some 20 hyperthyroidism patients plus 17 patients who later progressed to ophthalmopathy. The paper describes TCR Vbeta CDR3 sequencing of fewer than 150 peripheral blood samples, made up of roughly 40 ophthalmopathy patients, 70 to 75 hyperthyroidism patients and 17 progressor patients. After sampling, hyperthyroidism patients received methimazole starting at 30 mg daily, and ophthalmopathy patients received high-dose intravenous methylprednisolone. To identify TCR V-J signatures that set the groups apart, the researchers used a discovery cohort of 100 patients, made up of 43 with Graves' ophthalmopathy and some 56 with stable Graves' hyperthyroidism. The roughly 99 discovery patients were divided at random into training and test sets in a 7:3 ratio. What the authors observed across the whole study: In validation, the model predicted progression to ophthalmopathy a median of 6.5 months before onset, with approximately 70% sensitivity and roughly 72% specificity. Most expanded thyroid clonotypes (frequency above 0.001) were also found in blood, which suggests that blood repertoires may mirror thyroid immune responses. Sample size was not statistically predetermined, and blinding of investigators to group allocation was not performed. A 13 V-J signature model separated ophthalmopathy from stable hyperthyroidism, with roughly 88% sensitivity and just under 84% specificity in cross-validation and 80%/75% in testing.

This clonotype was seen repeatedly, ten times or more. Its antigen remains undetermined. No per-base quality is available; no much larger clone lies one base away. V lost 3 bases and J lost 3 bases; the stretch between them is 15 bases long. From cysteine to phenylalanine, the CDR3 is 15 amino acids long. Only the CDR3 portion is preserved as DNA: 45 bases, with reading frame beginning at the first base. The germline V gene gives CDR1 as MNHNS and CDR2 as SASEGT. Ophthalmopathy patients had moderately to severely active disease, with a Clinical Activity Score of 3 or more, a NOSPECS grade of 4 or more, and a disease duration of less than 3 months. The study excluded patients with uncontrolled infections, other autoimmune diseases, pregnancy or lactation. Clinical symptoms, serum thyroxine and TRAb, thyroid ultrasound, and orbital computed tomography formed the basis for the diagnoses. PBMCs were separated from 10 ml of fresh peripheral blood using Ficoll-Paque density gradient centrifugation. Total RNA was extracted with Trizol reagent, and quality was checked on an Agilent 2100 Bioanalyzer.

The TCR beta CDR3 regions were amplified from RNA transcripts. For the first round of RT-PCR on the TCR CDR3, the HTBI primer set was used together with the Qiagen OneStep RT-PCR kit. A second multiplex PCR round built the libraries, followed by size selection and purification. The libraries were sequenced on an Illumina HiSeq2000 using paired-end 100 bp reads. The source study handled its data this way. SOAPnuke was used to process the raw data, throwing out any read that contained adapters or uncalled bases, had a mean Phred below 15, or lacked an exact constant-primer or identifier match. High-quality paired reads were merged using COPE v1.2.5, and each unique nucleotide sequence was defined as a clonotype. Clonotypes were aligned to IMGT TRBV, TRBD and TRBJ reference segments using MiTCR v1.1. Only V-J combinations with frequency above 0.0001, covering roughly 99% of repertoires, were analysed. The TCS score was defined as F50 (clonal expansion) divided by E x V (chaos), with BLOSUM62-based TCRdist calculated between CDR3 peptides within each V-J. Welch's t-statistics and random forest reduced just over 500 V-J features to roughly 13, which were used in a naive Bayes classifier (R e1071). Starting from the raw public reads, TCRdb applied fastp trimming at Q25, assembled clones with MiXCR and retained in-frame beta chains. Rows with one shared CDR3 protein collapse into an entry with the most common genes and DNA. It is TCRdb's table, rather than the study itself, that gives the V and J calls and clone size. Across this sample there are 700,000 or so distinct CDR3 sequences, with approximately 14% seen only once. Approximately 12% of the sample is held by the ten biggest clonotypes.

The sequence was collected from a woman aged 45-65 years with Graves' ophthalmopathy. The chain is encoded by TRBV6-1 joined to TRBJ2-7, with the D call tentatively TRBD1 or TRBD2, each fitting 5 bases. Source material: blood. The CDR3 protein: CASSDGTFGVYEQYF. The DNA sequence is as follows: TGTGCCAGCAGTGATGGGACGTTTGGTGTCTACGAGCAGTACTTC.